This entry lists 24 T cell receptor beta chains sequenced from one sample in a study of blood T cell repertoires in COVID-19. Measured with immunoSEQ multiplex PCR; TCRdb has only the in-frame clones, and not every one. The table lists approximately 200,000 clones, approximately 78% of them singletons. The sequenced sample was peripheral blood. The receptors were sampled from a woman of 80 years or more with acute or convalescent COVID-19.

The rearrangement uses TRBV7-6 and TRBJ1-5; no clear D gene. This CDR3 contains 14 residues. V lost 1 base to trimming and J lost 4 bases, with 8 bases between them. Germline CDR1 is SGHVS and CDR2 is FNYEAQ. In nucleotides, the CDR3 is TGTGCCAGCAGCTTAGTAGGAGGGAATCAGCCCCAGCATTTT. Its translation is CASSLVGGNQPQHF.

The V call is TRBV6-2 or TRBV6-3, the J call TRBJ2-7; TRBD2 matches 10 bases. Germline CDR1 is MNHEY and CDR2 is SVGEGT. The CDR3 runs to 15 residues. V was clipped by 4 bases and J by 2 bases; unmatched bases: 5. The CDR3 DNA reads as TGTGCCAGCAGTTCCGAGCGGGGGGGCCCCTACGAGCAGTACTTC. Residues: CASSSERGGPYEQYF.

This clone was detected many times. The J gene is TRBJ2-7, the V gene TRBV7-3, with D hard to call. Germline lookup yields CDR1 SGHTA and CDR2 FQGTGA. The CDR3 is 13 amino acids. The V end lost 0 bases, the J end lost 3 bases, and 6 bases lay between the germline ends. The CDR3 DNA reads as TGTGCCAGCAGCTTAACGCTAGGCTACGAGCAGTACTTC. Encoded protein: CASSLTLGYEQYF.

Only a few counts were recorded for this clone. V usage is TRBV30 and J usage is TRBJ1-5, with a tentative D call TRBD1 (6 bases). Germline CDR1 is GTSNPN and CDR2 is SVGIG (reference sequence). V gave up 3 bases and J gave up 5 bases, with 14 bases separating them. CDR3 size: 14 residues. CDR3 in DNA: TGTGCCTGGAGCGAGGGGGGGGTAGATCAGCCCCAGCATTTT. Encoded protein: CAWSEGGVDQPQHF.

This clone was counted between two and nine times. The J gene is TRBJ2-1, the V gene TRBV7-3; 11 bases are shared with TRBD2. Germline CDR1 and CDR2: SGHTA and FQGTGA. This CDR3 contains 16 residues. The J segment lost 4 bases and the V segment lost 3 bases, leaving 5 bases of the junction unmatched. CDR3 sequence: CASSFYSGRAYNEQFF. CDR3 nucleotide sequence: TGTGCCAGCAGCTTCTATAGCGGGAGGGCTTACAATGAGCAGTTCTTC.

This chain joins TRBV6-5 and TRBJ1-2, with TRBD1 matching over 9 bases. Germline loops: CDR1 MNHEY, CDR2 SVGAGI. V lost 4 bases, J lost 8 bases, and 8 bases stayed unmatched. This CDR3 region has 14 residues. The DNA for the CDR3 is TGTGCCAGCAGTTCGGCCGGGACAGGGTTCGGCTACACCTTC. Its translation is CASSSAGTGFGYTF.

The chain combines TRBV7-6 with TRBJ2-1; 10 positions agree with TRBD1. The CDR3 totals 18 residues. V shed 3 bases, J shed 1 base, and the junction held 9 bases outside the gene matches. Germline CDR1 and CDR2: SGHVS and FNYEAQ. For the CDR3, the DNA is TGTGCCAGCAGCTTCGACCCCGGGGGACAGGGGTCCTACAATGAGCAGTTCTTC. It codes for CASSFDPGGQGSYNEQFF.

V is TRBV19 and J is TRBJ1-4; D not resolved. The CDR3 is 13 residues long. Trimming removed 8 bases at V and 5 bases at J, with 12 bases between. Germline assignment: CDR1 LNHDA and CDR2 SQIVND (reference sequence). This chain's CDR3 is CASQSGQNEKLFF. DNA for the CDR3: TGTGCCAGTCAGAGCGGTCAGAATGAAAAACTGTTTTTT. The variable domain in full, with the rest retrieved from reference TRBV19 and TRBJ1-4, is DGGITQSPKYLFRKEGQNVTLSCEQNLNHDAMYWYRQDPGQGLRLIYYSQIVNDFQKGDIAEGYSVSREKKESFPLTVTSAQKNPTAFYLCASQSGQNEKLFFGSGTQLSVL.

The chain is built from TRBV7-9 and TRBJ1-1; D ambiguous. Trimming stripped 5 bases from V and 7 bases from J, with 14 bases between. There are 13 residues in the CDR3. Germline V CDR1 and CDR2: SEHNR, FQNEAQ (reference sequence). The CDR3 sequence is CASSHPVGGEAFF. The CDR3 bases are TGTGCCAGCAGCCATCCAGTCGGCGGTGAAGCTTTCTTT. Full variable domain (outside the CDR3, taken from reference TRBV7-9 and TRBJ1-1): DTGVSQNPRHKITKRGQNVTFRCDPISEHNRLYWYRQTLGQGPEFLTYFQNEAQLEKSRLLSDRFSAERPKGSFSTLEIQRTEQGDSAMYLCASSHPVGGEAFFGQGTRLTVV.

V and J are TRBV12-3 or TRBV12-4 and TRBJ1-2; TRBD1 matches 8 bases. Trimming took 5 bases from V and 6 from J; bases not matched to a gene: 5. The CDR3 consists of 13 residues. The CDR3 DNA is TGTGCCAGCAGTCGAGGACAGGGTGATGGCTACACCTTC. It codes for CASSRGQGDGYTF.

The chain links TRBV2 to TRBJ1-5, with D maybe TRBD1 (6 bases). The CDR3 consists of 13 residues. Deletions cut 6 bases from V and 11 bases from J, with 17 bases between. Germline assignment: CDR1 SNHLY and CDR2 FYNNEI. CDR3 DNA sequence: TGTGCCAGCAGCGAAAGCCTCAGGGGCGCCCAGCATTTT. Protein: CASSESLRGAQHF. Together with reference TRBV2 and TRBJ1-5, the CDR3 gives the full variable domain: EPEVTQTPSHQVTQMGQEVILRCVPISNHLYFYWYRQILGQKVEFLVSFYNNEISEKSEIFDDQFSVERPDGSNFTLKIRSTKLEDSAMYFCASSESLRGAQHFGDGTRLSIL.

CDR3 residues: CASSLQGIETQYF. The CDR3, as DNA: TGTGCCAGCAGCCTACAGGGAATCGAGACCCAGTACTTC. The chain uses TRBV28 and TRBJ2-5, with D perhaps matching TRBD1 (6 bases). V lost 6 bases, J lost 5 bases, and 13 bases lay in between. Germline loops: CDR1 MDHEN, CDR2 SYDVKM. This CDR3 has 13 amino acids.

The chain uses TRBV7-9 and TRBJ2-3, with a weak D call TRBD2 (6 bases). The CDR3 extends over 14 amino acids. Deletions cut 4 bases from V and 3 bases from J, with 11 bases between. Germline V gene data show CDR1 as SEHNR and CDR2 as FQNEAQ (reference sequence). This chain's CDR3 is CASSWFGRTDTQYF. Here the CDR3 DNA reads TGTGCCAGCAGCTGGTTCGGGAGAACAGATACGCAGTATTTT.

CDR3 DNA sequence: TGTGCCAGCAGCTTAACCGGCAGGGCCGGCAATCAGCCCCAGCATTTT. Its translation is CASSLTGRAGNQPQHF. The rearrangement links TRBV7-2 to TRBJ1-5, with D tentatively TRBD1 (5 bases). V lost 2 bases and J lost 2, with 13 bases in between. The germline V gene encodes CDR1 SGHTA and CDR2 FQGNSA. The CDR3 length is 16 residues.

The chain joins TRBV24-1 to TRBJ2-1, with TRBD2 matching 12 bases. This CDR3 spans 16 amino acids. Trimming took 3 bases from V and 7 from J; bases not matched to a gene: 6. From germline, CDR1 is KGHDR and CDR2 SFDVKD. The CDR3 here is CATSDPGTSGLNEQFF. DNA of the CDR3: TGTGCCACCAGTGATCCGGGGACTAGCGGGCTTAATGAGCAGTTCTTC.

This clone was observed a handful of times. This chain connects TRBV30 to TRBJ1-3, with D unclear. The CDR3 is 15 amino acids. Deletions cut 0 bases from V and 0 bases from J, with 9 bases between. Germline V gene lookup returns CDR1 GTSNPN and CDR2 SVGIG (reference sequence). CDR3 DNA: TGTGCCTGGAGTGTACAGCTCTTCTCTGGAAACACCATATATTTT. This gives the protein CAWSVQLFSGNTIYF.

The gene calls are TRBV5-1 and TRBJ1-2, with TRBD1 identical over 11 bases. The J segment lost 8 bases and the V segment lost 4 bases, leaving 7 bases of the junction unmatched. The CDR3 has 14 residues. CDR1 and CDR2 (germline): SGHRS, YFSETQ. CDR3 amino acids: CASSGGQGVGGYTF. The CDR3 coding sequence is TGCGCCAGCAGCGGGGGACAGGGGGTCGGCGGCTACACCTTC.

This chain links TRBV29-1 with TRBJ1-2, with D possibly matching TRBD1 (5 bases). Germline CDR1 reads SQVTM; CDR2 reads ANQGSEA. V dropped 2 bases and J dropped 3 bases, with 10 bases sitting between them. CDR3 length equals 13 residues. In nucleotides, the CDR3 is TGCAGCGTTGAACAGGGAGGGGACTATGGCTACACCTTC. Translating it yields CSVEQGGDYGYTF. Variable domain in full (rest from reference TRBV29-1 and TRBJ1-2): SAVISQKPSRDICQRGTSLTIQCQVDSQVTMMFWYRQQPGQSLTLIATANQGSEATYESGFVIDKFPISRPNLTFSTLTVSNMSPEDSSIYLCSVEQGGDYGYTFGSGTRLTVV.

The chain uses TRBV15 and TRBJ1-5; a possible D gene is TRBD1 (5 bases). Germline CDR1 LNHNV, CDR2 YYDKDF (reference sequence). CDR3 size: 15 residues. Trimming removed 5 bases at V and 2 bases at J, with 13 bases between. The chain's CDR3 is CATSWAQGGNQPQHF. The CDR3 DNA follows: TGTGCCACCAGCTGGGCGCAGGGTGGCAATCAGCCCCAGCATTTT.

V usage is TRBV6-4 and J usage is TRBJ1-5; TRBD1 aligns across 8 bases. The junction had 6 bases not matched to a gene; V was cut back by 2 bases and J by 3 bases. Per the germline V gene, CDR1 is MRHNA and CDR2 is SNTAGT. The CDR3 has 16 residues. The CDR3 here is CASSDKTGANNQPQHF. The CDR3 DNA follows: TGTGCCAGCAGTGACAAGACAGGGGCTAACAATCAGCCCCAGCATTTT.

This chain links TRBV19 with TRBJ1-3; no firm D call. Looked up from germline, CDR1 is LNHDA and CDR2 is SQIVND (reference sequence). The CDR3 totals 14 residues. The V end lost 5 bases, the J end lost 2 bases, and 10 bases lay between the germline ends. The CDR3 is CASSQAWAGNTIYF. Written as DNA, the CDR3 is TGTGCCAGTAGTCAGGCGTGGGCTGGAAACACCATATATTTT.

This chain connects TRBV11-1 to TRBJ1-6, with D perhaps TRBD1 (6 bases). In germline, CDR1 is SGHAT, CDR2 FQDESV (reference sequence). The CDR3 spans 15 residues. Trimming left V 1 base short and J 4 bases short, with 8 bases between. The CDR3 nucleotides are TGTGCCAGCAGCTTAGGAGGGACATATAATTCACCCCTCCACTTT. This encodes CASSLGGTYNSPLHF. The full variable domain, its missing parts supplied by reference TRBV11-1 and TRBJ1-6, is EAEVAQSPRYKITEKSQAVAFWCDPISGHATLYWYRQILGQGPELLVQFQDESVVDDSQLPKDRFSAERLKGVDSTLKIQPAELGDSAMYLCASSLGGTYNSPLHFGNGTRLTVT.

The chain joins TRBV6-2 or TRBV6-3 to TRBJ2-1, with 8 bases lining up with TRBD1. There are 16 residues in the CDR3. Trimming took 5 bases from V and 2 from J; bases not matched to a gene: 8. Per germline, CDR1 MNHEY and CDR2 SVGEGT. The CDR3: CASSVTGVSTYNEQFF. The CDR3 bases are TGTGCCAGCAGTGTGACAGGGGTAAGCACCTACAATGAGCAGTTCTTC.

V gene TRBV7-5 combines with J gene TRBJ1-5; TRBD1, the table's D call, was not compared with the DNA. TRBV7-5 is a pseudogene locus. The length of the CDR3 is 13 residues. The CDR3 here is CARTGQANQPQHF. CDR3 coding DNA: TGTGCCAGAACGGGACAGGCCAATCAGCCCCAGCATTTT.